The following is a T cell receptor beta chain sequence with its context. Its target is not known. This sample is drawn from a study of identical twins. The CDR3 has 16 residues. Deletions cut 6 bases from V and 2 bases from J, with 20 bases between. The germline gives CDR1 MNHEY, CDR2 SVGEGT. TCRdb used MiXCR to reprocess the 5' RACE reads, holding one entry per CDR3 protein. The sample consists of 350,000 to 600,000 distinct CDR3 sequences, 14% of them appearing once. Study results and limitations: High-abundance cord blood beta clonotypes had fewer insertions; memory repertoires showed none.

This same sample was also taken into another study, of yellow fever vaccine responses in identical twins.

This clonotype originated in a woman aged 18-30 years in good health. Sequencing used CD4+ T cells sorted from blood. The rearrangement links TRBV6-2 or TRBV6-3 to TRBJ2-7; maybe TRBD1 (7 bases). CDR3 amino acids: CASSRGRTGGTYEQYF. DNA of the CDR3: TGTGCCAGCAGCCGCGGTCGGACAGGCGGGACCTACGAGCAGTACTTC.